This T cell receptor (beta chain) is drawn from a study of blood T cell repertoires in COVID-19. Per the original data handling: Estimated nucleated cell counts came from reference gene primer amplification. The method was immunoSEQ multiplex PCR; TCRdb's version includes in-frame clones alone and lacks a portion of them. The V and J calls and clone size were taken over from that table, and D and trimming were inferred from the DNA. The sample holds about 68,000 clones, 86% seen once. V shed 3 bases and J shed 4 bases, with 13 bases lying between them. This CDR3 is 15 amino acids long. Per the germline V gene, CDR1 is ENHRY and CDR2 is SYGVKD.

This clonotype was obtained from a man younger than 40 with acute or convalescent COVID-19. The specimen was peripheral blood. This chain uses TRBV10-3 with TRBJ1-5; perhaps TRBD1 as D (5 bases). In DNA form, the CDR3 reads TGTGCCATCAGTGACCTCAGGGTCGGGAATCAGCCCCAGCATTTT. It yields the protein CAISDLRVGNQPQHF.